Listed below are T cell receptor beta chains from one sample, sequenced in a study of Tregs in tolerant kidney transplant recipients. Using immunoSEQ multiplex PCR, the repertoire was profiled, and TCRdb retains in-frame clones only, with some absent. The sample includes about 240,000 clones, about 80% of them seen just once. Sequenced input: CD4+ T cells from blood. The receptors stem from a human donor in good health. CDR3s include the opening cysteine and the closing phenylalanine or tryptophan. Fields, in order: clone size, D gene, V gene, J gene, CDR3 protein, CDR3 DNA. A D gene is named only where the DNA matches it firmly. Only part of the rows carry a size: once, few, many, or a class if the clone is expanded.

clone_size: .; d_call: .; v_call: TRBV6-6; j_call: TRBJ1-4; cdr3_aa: CASKDSNNEKLFF; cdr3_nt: TGTGCCAGCAAGGACAGTAACAATGAAAAACTGTTTTTT
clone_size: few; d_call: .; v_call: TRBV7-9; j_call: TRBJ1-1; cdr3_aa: CASSLWYRELNTEAFF; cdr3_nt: TGTGCCAGCAGCCTATGGTACAGGGAGTTGAACACTGAAGCTTTCTTT
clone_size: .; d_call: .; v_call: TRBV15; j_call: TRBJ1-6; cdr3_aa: CATSRDGVSGAGSPLHF; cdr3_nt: TGTGCCACCAGCAGAGATGGGGTTTCGGGGGCTGGATCACCCCTCCACTTT
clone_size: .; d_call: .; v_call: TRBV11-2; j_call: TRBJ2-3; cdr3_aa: CASSLGAGTDTQYF; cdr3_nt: TGTGCCAGCAGCCTTGGGGCGGGCACAGATACGCAGTATTTT
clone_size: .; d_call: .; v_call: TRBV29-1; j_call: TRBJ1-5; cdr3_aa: CSAKGSNQPQHF; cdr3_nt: TGCAGCGCCAAGGGCAGCAATCAGCCCCAGCATTTT
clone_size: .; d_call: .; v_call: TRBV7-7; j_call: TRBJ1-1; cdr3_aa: CASSLGEDTEAFF; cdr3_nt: TGTGCCAGCAGCTTAGGCGAGGATACTGAAGCTTTCTTT
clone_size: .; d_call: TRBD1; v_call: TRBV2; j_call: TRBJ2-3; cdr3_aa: CASSEAGVDRGKRDTQYF; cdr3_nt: TGTGCCAGCAGTGAAGCCGGGGTAGACAGGGGCAAAAGAGATACGCAGTATTTT
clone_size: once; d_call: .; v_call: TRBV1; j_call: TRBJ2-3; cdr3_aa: CTSSQLLYRKDTQYF; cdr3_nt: TGCACCAGCAGCCAGCTCTTATACAGGAAAGATACGCAGTATTTT
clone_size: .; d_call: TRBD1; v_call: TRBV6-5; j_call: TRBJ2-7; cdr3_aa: CASSYSGRGRLEQYF; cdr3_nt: TGTGCCAGCAGTTACTCCGGCAGGGGGCGCCTCGAGCAGTACTTC
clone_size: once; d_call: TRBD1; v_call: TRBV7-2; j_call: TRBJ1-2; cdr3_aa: CASSQEDRNYGYTF; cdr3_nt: TGTGCCAGCAGCCAAGAGGACAGGAACTATGGCTACACCTTC
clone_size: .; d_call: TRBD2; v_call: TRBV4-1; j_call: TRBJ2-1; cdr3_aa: CASSHSPGLAGGPRSYNEQFF; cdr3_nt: TGCGCCAGCAGCCACTCACCGGGACTAGCGGGAGGGCCTAGGTCCTACAATGAGCAGTTCTTC
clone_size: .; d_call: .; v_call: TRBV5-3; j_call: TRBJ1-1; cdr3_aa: CARRSPGKRYEAFF; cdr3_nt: TGTGCCAGAAGGTCACCGGGAAAAAGGTATGAAGCTTTCTTT
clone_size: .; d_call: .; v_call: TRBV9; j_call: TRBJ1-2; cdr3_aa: CASSEGGPGGYGYTF; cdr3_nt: TGTGCCAGCAGCGAGGGAGGCCCTGGTGGGTATGGCTACACCTTC
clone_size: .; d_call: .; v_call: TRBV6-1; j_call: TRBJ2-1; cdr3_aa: CASSWQGDYNEQFF; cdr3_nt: TGTGCCAGCAGTTGGCAGGGAGACTACAATGAGCAGTTCTTC
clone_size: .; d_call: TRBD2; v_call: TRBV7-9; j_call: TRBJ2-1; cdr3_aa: CASSLGEGSEQFF; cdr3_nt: TGTGCCAGCAGCTTAGGGGAGGGAAGTGAGCAGTTCTTC
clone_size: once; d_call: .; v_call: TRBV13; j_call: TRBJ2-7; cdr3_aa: CASSLRAYEQYF; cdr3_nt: TGTGCCAGCAGCTTACGCGCCTACGAGCAGTACTTC
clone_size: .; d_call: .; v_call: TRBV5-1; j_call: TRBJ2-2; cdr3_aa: CASSLKNTGELFF; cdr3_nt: TGCGCCAGCAGCTTGAAGAACACCGGGGAGCTGTTTTTT